The 18 T cell receptor beta chains listed next were all sequenced from one sample in a study of cytomegalovirus exposure and HLA in healthy donors. Data came from immunoSEQ multiplex PCR; TCRdb stores just in-frame clones and leaves some out. The sample carries 100,000 to 120,000 clones, about 92% recorded once. The specimen was PBMCs. Receptors were obtained from a woman between 18 and 29 years old in good health and CMV-seronegative.

In the case of this clone: Relative to the germline gene, one junction end is altered; a read error may explain this. V usage is TRBV7-7 and J usage is TRBJ2-1; 13 nucleotides agree with TRBD2. Germline CDR1 SSHAT, CDR2 FNYEAQ (reference sequence). The CDR3 is 15 amino acids. CDR3 sequence (DNA): TGTGCTAGCAGTCGACTAGCGGGGGGTTCTTCGGCGCAGTTCTTC. As protein: CASSRLAGGSSAQFF.

This clone was found once. The V and J genes are TRBV5-1 and TRBJ2-5; D may be TRBD2 (6 bases). V gave up 8 bases and J gave up 5 bases, with 19 bases separating them. From germline, CDR1 is SGHRS and CDR2 YFSETQ. This CDR3 has 14 residues. The CDR3 DNA is TGCGCCAGTACCAAGGAGGGTAGGAGGGAGACCCAGTACTTC. This translates into CASTKEGRRETQYF.

This clone occurred once. This chain connects TRBV4-1 to TRBJ2-5, with D possibly matching TRBD2 (5 bases). Germline V CDR1 and CDR2: MGHRA, YSYEKL. Deletions cut 4 bases from V and 2 bases from J, with 17 bases between. CDR3 length: 16 amino acids. CDR3 nucleotide sequence: TGCGCCAGCAGCCTCGGACTGGGCCGGAGGCAAGAGACCCAGTACTTC. It yields the protein CASSLGLGRRQETQYF.

This chain links TRBV11-2 with TRBJ1-1, with TRBD1 as a possible D gene (5 bases). The germline V and J ends were trimmed by 3 bases and 7 bases, with 9 bases remaining between them. The CDR3 is 12 amino acids. The V gene's germline CDR1 is SGHAT and CDR2 FQNNGV. The CDR3 is CASSFQGGEAFF. CDR3 bases: TGTGCCAGCAGCTTCCAGGGAGGTGAAGCTTTCTTT.

V usage is TRBV5-8 and J usage is TRBJ2-5; D unclear. Trimming shortened V by 4 bases and J by 5 bases, and 9 bases separated the two germline ends. Germline V gene lookup returns CDR1 SGHTS and CDR2 YDEGEE. The CDR3 runs to 12 residues. The CDR3 sequence: CASSLSRETQYF. The CDR3 nucleotides read TGTGCCAGCAGCCTGTCACGGGAGACCCAGTACTTC.

This chain joins TRBV4-1 and TRBJ1-5; a weak D match, TRBD1 (6 bases). V lost 3 bases to trimming and J lost 5 bases, with 14 bases between them. Per germline, CDR1 MGHRA and CDR2 YSYEKL. The CDR3 contains 15 residues. Here the CDR3 DNA reads TGCGCCAGCAGCCACCCCGACAGGAATTATCAGCCCCAGCATTTT. It yields the protein CASSHPDRNYQPQHF.

J is TRBJ1-2 and V is TRBV29-1, with 8 bases fitting TRBD1. This CDR3 has 14 amino acids. Trimming took 4 bases from V and 6 from J; bases not matched to a gene: 10. CDR1 and CDR2 (germline): SQVTM, ANQGSEA. DNA for the CDR3: TGCAGCGTTGGTGACAGGGGAGGCATAGATGGCTACACCTTC. Its protein is CSVGDRGGIDGYTF.

The rearrangement uses TRBV2 and TRBJ2-6; TRBD1 agrees at 8 bases. Per germline, CDR1 SNHLY and CDR2 FYNNEI. V lost 6 bases to trimming and J lost 4 bases; unmatched junction nucleotides: 8. The CDR3 covers 16 residues. This CDR3 reads CASSDWTGRGANVLTF. The DNA of the CDR3 is TGTGCCAGCAGCGACTGGACAGGGAGAGGGGCCAACGTCCTGACTTTC.

The CDR3 bases are TGTGCCAGCAGCACAACTACGGGAGGGCCTGAGACCCAGTACTTC. Protein sequence: CASSTTTGGPETQYF. The V gene is TRBV5-5, the J gene TRBJ2-5; the match to TRBD2 covers 8 bases. The CDR3 is 15 amino acids. Germline lookup yields CDR1 SGHKS and CDR2 YYEKEE (reference sequence). J gave up 5 bases and V 4 bases, and 10 bases lay outside the gene matches.

The V gene is TRBV15, the J gene TRBJ1-1; a weak D match, TRBD1 (5 bases). Between the trimmed V and J ends, which lost 1 base and 4 bases, there was a span of 31 bases. The CDR3 is 21 amino acids. The germline CDR1 and CDR2 sequences are LNHNV and YYDKDF (reference sequence). CDR3 region: CATSRGVGHTGRGAGVTEAFF. CDR3 in DNA: TGTGCCACCAGCAGAGGGGTGGGCCACACCGGTCGCGGGGCGGGGGTCACTGAAGCTTTCTTT.

The genes are TRBV7-2 and TRBJ2-7; D possibly corresponds to TRBD2 (6 bases). This CDR3 region has 16 residues. Germline loops: CDR1 SGHTA, CDR2 FQGNSA. Trimming stripped 1 base from V and 0 bases from J, with 13 bases between. The DNA of the CDR3 is TGTGCCAGCAGCTTAGTATTTGTCGGGGGCTCCTACGAGCAGTACTTC. Amino acids: CASSLVFVGGSYEQYF.

The CDR3 nucleotides read TGTGCCAGCAGTTCACAGGGGACCTCCTACGAGCAGTACTTC. It translates to CASSSQGTSYEQYF. This chain connects TRBV28 to TRBJ2-7, with 7 bases matching TRBD1. This CDR3 region has 14 residues. The germline gives CDR1 MDHEN, CDR2 SYDVKM. Unmatched junction bases numbered 3, after V lost 4 bases and J lost 0 bases.

This clone was seen only once. This rearrangement joins TRBV27 to TRBJ1-6; D perhaps matches TRBD1 (5 bases). The CDR3 has 17 amino acids. The germline V gene encodes CDR1 MNHEY and CDR2 SMNVEV (reference sequence). V was pared by 2 bases and J by 4 bases, with 15 bases between. CDR3 in DNA: TGTGCCAGCAGTTTAAGAACCCAACAGGCTTATAATTCACCCCTCCACTTT. As protein: CASSLRTQQAYNSPLHF.

V is TRBV5-8 and J is TRBJ2-5, with a tentative D call TRBD1 (5 bases). Germline loops: CDR1 SGHTS, CDR2 YDEGEE. The length of the CDR3 is 13 residues. Trimming stripped 0 bases from V and 4 bases from J, with 7 bases between. In nucleotides, the CDR3 is TGTGCCAGCAGCTTGGAAGGGGCAGAGACCCAGTACTTC. Translated: CASSLEGAETQYF.

This clone was seen more than once but under ten times. The gene calls are TRBV28 and TRBJ1-2; D uncertain. V was clipped by 5 bases and J by 8 bases, with 15 bases between them. This CDR3 comprises 13 residues. Germline V gene data show CDR1 as MDHEN and CDR2 as SYDVKM. The CDR3 loop is CASSEPQGSGYTF. Here the CDR3 DNA reads TGTGCCAGCAGTGAACCCCAAGGGAGCGGCTACACCTTC.

The chain has TRBV2 and TRBJ2-7; D might be TRBD2 (5 bases). Germline V lookup: CDR1 SNHLY, CDR2 FYNNEI. The CDR3 has 13 residues. Between the trimmed V and J ends, which lost 6 bases and 6 bases, there was a span of 15 bases. CDR3 sequence reads: CASRWTALGEQYF. CDR3 DNA: TGTGCCAGCAGATGGACTGCTTTGGGCGAGCAGTACTTC.

V and J are TRBV10-3 and TRBJ2-5; D not certain. V lost 3 bases, J lost 5 bases, and 13 bases lay in between. Germline assignment: CDR1 ENHRY and CDR2 SYGVKD. This CDR3 has 14 residues. The CDR3, as DNA: TGTGCCATCAGTGAAGGAAAGCTACAGGAGACCCAGTACTTC. It translates to CAISEGKLQETQYF.

This sequence joins TRBV5-6 and TRBJ1-2; D is unresolved. Germline loops: CDR1 SGHDT, CDR2 YYEEEE. This CDR3 has 15 residues. V lost 0 bases and J lost 2, with 11 bases in between. In DNA, the CDR3 is TGTGCCAGCAGCTTGGGGGCAGTGCTCAACTATGGCTACACCTTC. Its translation is CASSLGAVLNYGYTF.